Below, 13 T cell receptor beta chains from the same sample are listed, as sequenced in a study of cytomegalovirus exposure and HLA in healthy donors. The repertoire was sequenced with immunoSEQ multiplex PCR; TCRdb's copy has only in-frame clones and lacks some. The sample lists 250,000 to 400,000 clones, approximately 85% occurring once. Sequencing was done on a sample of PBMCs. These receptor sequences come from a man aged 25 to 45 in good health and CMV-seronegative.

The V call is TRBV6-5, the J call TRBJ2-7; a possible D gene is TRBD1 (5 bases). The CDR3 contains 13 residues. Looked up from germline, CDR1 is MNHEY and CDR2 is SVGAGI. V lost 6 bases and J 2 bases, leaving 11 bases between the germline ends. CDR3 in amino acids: CASRRQTTYEQYF. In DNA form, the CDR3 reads TGTGCCAGCAGGAGACAGACAACCTACGAGCAGTACTTC.

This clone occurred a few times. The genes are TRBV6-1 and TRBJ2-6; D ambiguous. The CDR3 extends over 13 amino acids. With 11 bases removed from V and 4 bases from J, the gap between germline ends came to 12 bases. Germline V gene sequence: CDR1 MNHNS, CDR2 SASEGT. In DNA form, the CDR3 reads TGTGCCGCCCTACGCTCGGGGGCCAACGTCCTGACTTTC. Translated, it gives CAALRSGANVLTF.

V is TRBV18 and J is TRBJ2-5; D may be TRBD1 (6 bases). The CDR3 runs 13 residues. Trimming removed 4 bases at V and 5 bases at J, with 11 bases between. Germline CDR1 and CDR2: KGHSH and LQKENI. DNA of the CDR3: TGTGCCAGCTCACAGGGGGTTAAGGAGACCCAGTACTTC. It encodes CASSQGVKETQYF.

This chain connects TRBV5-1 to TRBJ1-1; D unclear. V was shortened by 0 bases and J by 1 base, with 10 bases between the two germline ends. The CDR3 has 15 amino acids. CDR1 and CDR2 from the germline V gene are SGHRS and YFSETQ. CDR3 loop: CASSLEFQENTEAFF. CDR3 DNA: TGCGCCAGCAGCTTGGAGTTTCAGGAGAACACTGAAGCTTTCTTT.

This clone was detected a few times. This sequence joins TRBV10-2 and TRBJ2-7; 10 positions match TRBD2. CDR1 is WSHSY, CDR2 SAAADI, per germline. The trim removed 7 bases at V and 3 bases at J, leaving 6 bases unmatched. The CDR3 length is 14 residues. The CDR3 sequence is CASMKASGSYEQYF. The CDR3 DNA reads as TGCGCCAGCATGAAGGCTAGCGGGAGCTACGAGCAGTACTTC.

CDR3 sequence (DNA): TGTGCCAGCGACGACAGGGGAAGGAGACAGCCCCAGCATTTT. Its translation: CASDDRGRRQPQHF. The rearrangement uses TRBV6-5 and TRBJ1-5; 8 nucleotides align to TRBD1. The CDR3 is 14 residues long. The ends lost 8 bases at V and 7 bases at J; junction bases unmatched: 10. CDR1 MNHEY and CDR2 SVGAGI come from the germline V gene.

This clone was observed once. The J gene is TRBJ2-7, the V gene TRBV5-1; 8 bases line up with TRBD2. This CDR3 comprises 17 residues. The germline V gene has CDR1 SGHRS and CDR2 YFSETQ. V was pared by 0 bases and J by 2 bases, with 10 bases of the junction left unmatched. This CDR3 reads CASSLAAGGLSTYEQYF. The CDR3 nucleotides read TGCGCCAGCAGCTTGGCGGCGGGGGGCCTCTCTACCTACGAGCAGTACTTC.

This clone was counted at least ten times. CDR3 loop: CAWSVPDTEAFF. CDR3 coding DNA: TGTGCCTGGAGTGTACCGGACACTGAAGCTTTCTTT. The chain employs TRBV30 and TRBJ1-1; D is uncertain. The CDR3 consists of 12 residues. The germline V and J ends were trimmed by 0 bases and 3 bases, with 5 bases remaining between them. Per the germline V gene, CDR1 is GTSNPN and CDR2 is SVGIG (reference sequence).

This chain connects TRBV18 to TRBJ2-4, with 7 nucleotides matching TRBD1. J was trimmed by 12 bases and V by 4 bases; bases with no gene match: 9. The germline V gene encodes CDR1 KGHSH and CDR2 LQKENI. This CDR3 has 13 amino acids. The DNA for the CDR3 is TGTGCCAGCTCACAAGACAGGGCATGGGGTCAGTACTTC. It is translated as CASSQDRAWGQYF.

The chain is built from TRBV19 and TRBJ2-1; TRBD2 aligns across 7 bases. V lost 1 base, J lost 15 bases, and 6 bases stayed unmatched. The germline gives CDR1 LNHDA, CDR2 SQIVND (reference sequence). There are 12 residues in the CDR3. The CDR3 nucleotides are TGTGCCAGTAGTATAGTGGGGGGGTTTCCGTTCTTC. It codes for CASSIVGGFPFF.

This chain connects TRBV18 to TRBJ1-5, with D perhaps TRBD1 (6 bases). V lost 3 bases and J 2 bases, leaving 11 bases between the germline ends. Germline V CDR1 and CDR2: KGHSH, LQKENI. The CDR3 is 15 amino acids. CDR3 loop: CASSPVGGGNQPQHF. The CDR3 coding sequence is TGTGCCAGCTCACCTGTAGGGGGAGGCAATCAGCCCCAGCATTTT.

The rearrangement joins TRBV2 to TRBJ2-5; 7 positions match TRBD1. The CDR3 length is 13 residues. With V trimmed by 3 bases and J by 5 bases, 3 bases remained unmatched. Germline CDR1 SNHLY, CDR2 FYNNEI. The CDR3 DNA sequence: TGTGCCAGCAGTGACAGGGGGTTGGAGACCCAGTACTTC. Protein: CASSDRGLETQYF.

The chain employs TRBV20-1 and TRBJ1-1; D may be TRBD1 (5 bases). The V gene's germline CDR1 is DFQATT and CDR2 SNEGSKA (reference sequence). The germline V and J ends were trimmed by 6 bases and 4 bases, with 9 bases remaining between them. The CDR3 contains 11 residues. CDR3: CSAKTVTEAFF. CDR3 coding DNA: TGCAGTGCCAAGACAGTCACTGAAGCTTTCTTT.